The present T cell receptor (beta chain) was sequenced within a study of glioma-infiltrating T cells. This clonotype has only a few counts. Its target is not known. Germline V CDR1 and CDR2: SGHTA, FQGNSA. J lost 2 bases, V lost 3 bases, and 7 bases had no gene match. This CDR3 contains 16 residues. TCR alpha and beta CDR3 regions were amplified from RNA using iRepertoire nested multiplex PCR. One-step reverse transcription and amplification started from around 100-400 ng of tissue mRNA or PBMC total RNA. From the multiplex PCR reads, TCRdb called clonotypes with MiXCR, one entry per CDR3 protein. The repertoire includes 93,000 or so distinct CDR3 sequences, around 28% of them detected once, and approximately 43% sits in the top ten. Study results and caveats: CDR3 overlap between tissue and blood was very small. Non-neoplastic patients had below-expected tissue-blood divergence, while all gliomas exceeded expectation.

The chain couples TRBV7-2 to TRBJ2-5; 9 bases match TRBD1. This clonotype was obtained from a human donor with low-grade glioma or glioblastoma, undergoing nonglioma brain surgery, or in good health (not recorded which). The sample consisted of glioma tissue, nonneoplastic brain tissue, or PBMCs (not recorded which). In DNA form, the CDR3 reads TGTGCCAGCAGCTTCTCACAGGGGGCGAGGCAAGAGACCCAGTACTTC. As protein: CASSFSQGARQETQYF.